Shown below are 8 T cell receptor beta chains from a single sample sequenced in a study of regulatory T cells in long-lasting Graves disease. Libraries of TCR beta came from iRepertoire HTBI primers plus Arm-PCR of CDR3 regions. TCRdb re-analysed the multiplex PCR reads in MiXCR, keeping a single row per CDR3 protein. The data show 250,000 or so distinct CDR3 sequences, 20% to 25% seen once. Time point given: newly diagnosed GD, antithyroid drugs for less than 3 months. The authors made the TCR library using RNA they extracted from PBMCs. The sample was peripheral blood mononuclear cells (PBMCs), taken at new diagnosis, from a patient treated with antithyroid drugs. These receptors were obtained from a female donor with Graves disease.

The table lists this clonotype with many counts. The chain has TRBV28 and TRBJ1-1; no clear D. CDR1 MDHEN and CDR2 SYDVKM come from the germline V gene. CDR3 size: 13 residues. The ends were cut back, 4 bases at V and 11 bases at J, with 17 bases in the middle. The CDR3 region is CASSSPPPGWAFF. As DNA, the CDR3 is TGTGCCAGCAGTTCCCCCCCGCCCGGGTGGGCTTTCTTT.

This clonotype was observed at least ten times. The chain is built from TRBV18 and TRBJ2-7, with D perhaps matching TRBD1 (6 bases). V was cut by 3 bases and J by 0 bases, with 15 bases left in between. Germline CDR1 reads KGHSH; CDR2 reads LQKENI. The CDR3 sequence is 16 residues long. The DNA for the CDR3 is TGTGCCAGCTCACCCGGGACATCAAGGGGCTCCTACGAGCAGTACTTC. Its translation: CASSPGTSRGSYEQYF.

This clonotype was seen only a few times. This may come from a read error, since a much larger clone is one base off. The V gene is TRBV28, the J gene TRBJ2-1; 9 bases align to TRBD1. This CDR3 region has 17 residues. Germline V gene sequence: CDR1 MDHEN, CDR2 SYDVKM. J gave up 8 bases and V 7 bases, and 18 bases lay outside the gene matches. The DNA of the CDR3 is TGTGCCAGCAATCCCCCCGTGGGGACAGGGAACATGGATGAGCAGTTCTTC. Encoded protein: CASNPPVGTGNMDEQFF.

This clonotype was found a few times. The V and J genes are TRBV7-2 and TRBJ2-2; D might be TRBD1 (6 bases). Germline CDR1 and CDR2: SGHTA and FQGNSA. The CDR3 covers 15 residues. Trimming left V 5 bases short and J 5 bases short, with 15 bases between. The CDR3 bases are TGTGCCAGCAGCCTTAAACAGGGAGTTACCGGGGAGCTGTTTTTT. Protein: CASSLKQGVTGELFF.

Ten or more counts support this clonotype. The chain joins TRBV2 to TRBJ2-2; D unresolved. Looked up from germline, CDR1 is SNHLY and CDR2 is FYNNEI. V was shortened by 2 bases and J by 1 base, with 8 bases between the two germline ends. The CDR3 covers 15 residues. The CDR3 DNA reads as TGTGCCAGCAGTGAACAGAGATGGAACACCGGGGAGCTGTTTTTT. Translation gives CASSEQRWNTGELFF.

The chain recombines TRBV4-1 with TRBJ1-6; D gene ambiguous. V was shortened by 4 bases and J by 8 bases, with 9 bases between the two germline ends. Germline assignment: CDR1 MGHRA and CDR2 YSYEKL. The CDR3 is 13 amino acids. The CDR3 sequence: CASSRREDSPLHF. The CDR3 coding sequence is TGCGCCAGCAGCCGAAGGGAGGATTCACCCCTCCACTTT.

This clonotype was recorded many times. The chain carries TRBV7-8 and TRBJ2-5; D unresolved. The ends were cut back, 4 bases at V and 2 bases at J, with 14 bases in the middle. The CDR3 covers 15 residues. Germline V gene data show CDR1 as SGHVS and CDR2 as FQNEAQ. CDR3 loop: CASSSPAAGQETQYF. The DNA for the CDR3 is TGTGCCAGCAGCTCACCCGCAGCAGGTCAAGAGACCCAGTACTTC.

The chain carries TRBV10-3 and TRBJ2-5; no clear D. The CDR3 runs to 13 residues. V lost 7 bases and J lost 5, with 14 bases in between. Germline loops: CDR1 ENHRY, CDR2 SYGVKD. CDR3 sequence reads: CAITAAVGETQYF. In nucleotides, the CDR3 is TGTGCCATCACGGCGGCTGTCGGGGAGACCCAGTACTTC.